The rows below give T cell receptor beta chains drawn from one sample of a study of cytomegalovirus exposure and HLA in healthy donors. The assay was immunoSEQ multiplex PCR, and TCRdb's table has in-frame clones only and misses some. The sample carries about 130,000 clones, about two thirds recorded once. The sequenced material came from PBMCs. Receptors were obtained from a man over 45 in good health and CMV-seropositive. Each CDR3 is given with its conserved first and last residue. Each record gives: V gene, D gene, clone size, J gene, CDR3 DNA, CDR3 protein. D genes are given only for firm matches. Clone size, where shown, is once, few, many, or a class for clones that have expanded.

TRBV20-1	-	once	TRBJ2-1	TGCAGTGCTAGCACCAGGGATGAGCAGTTCTTC	CSASTRDEQFF
TRBV6-1	-	-	TRBJ2-7	TGTGCCAGCAGTGAAGTTTCTGGGAGCTCCTACGAGCAGTACTTC	CASSEVSGSSYEQYF
TRBV27	TRBD2	once	TRBJ2-7	TGTGCCAGCAGTTTACCCTCGCTAGCGGGGAGCTCCTACGAGCAGTACTTC	CASSLPSLAGSSYEQYF
TRBV4-2	TRBD1	-	TRBJ1-5	TGTGCCAGCAGCCAAGGACAGGGTCAGTCCCAGCATTTT	CASSQGQGQSQHF
TRBV15	-	few	TRBJ1-4	TGTGCCACCAGCAGAGATCGGGGGAGCGAAAAACTGTTTTTT	CATSRDRGSEKLFF
TRBV28	TRBD2	-	TRBJ2-5	TGTGCCAGCGGTCGGGGAGGGAGGCCCTCTGTAGAGACCCAGTACTTC	CASGRGGRPSVETQYF
TRBV19	-	-	TRBJ2-5	TGTGCCAGTAGTATAAGGGGGGAGACCCAGTACTTC	CASSIRGETQYF
TRBV11-2	-	-	TRBJ2-1	TGTGCCAGCAGCTCGCTCCTGGCGGGGCGATCCTACAATGAGCAGTTCTTC	CASSSLLAGRSYNEQFF
TRBV27	-	-	TRBJ1-1	TGTGCCAGCAGTTACACAGGGAACACTGAAGCTTTCTTT	CASSYTGNTEAFF
TRBV6-4	-	-	TRBJ2-2	TGTGCCAGCAGTCGACAGCTGATCACGAACACCGGGGAGCTGTTTTTT	CASSRQLITNTGELFF
TRBV7-2	-	-	TRBJ2-5	TGTGCCAGCAGCGTTAGCAAACAAGAGACCCAGTACTTC	CASSVSKQETQYF
TRBV7-8	TRBD1	few	TRBJ1-3	TGTGCCAGCAGCAACTGGGACAGGGAGGATGGAAACACCATATATTTT	CASSNWDREDGNTIYF
TRBV7-2	-	-	TRBJ2-1	TGTGCCAGCAGCTTAAGGCTAGTCAATGAGCAGTTCTTC	CASSLRLVNEQFF
TRBV29-1	-	-	TRBJ2-2	TGCAGCGCCGCGGGTGGAGGCGGGGAGCTGTTTTTT	CSAAGGGGELFF
TRBV25-1	TRBD1	few	TRBJ2-3	TGTGCCAGCAGTGAAGCTGGGGGACAGGGAAGAGTTACGCAGTATTTT	CASSEAGGQGRVTQYF
TRBV11-3	TRBD1	-	TRBJ2-1	TGTGCCAGCACTGGCCCGGACAGGGCGGGGTACAATGAGCAGTTCTTC	CASTGPDRAGYNEQFF
TRBV7-3	TRBD2	-	TRBJ2-1	TGTGCCAGCAGCTTAACGGGACTAGGCTCCTACAATGAGCAGTTCTTC	CASSLTGLGSYNEQFF
TRBV6-1	-	-	TRBJ1-2	TGTGCCAGCAGTGTAGCTAACTATGGCTACACCTTC	CASSVANYGYTF
TRBV5-1	TRBD2	-	TRBJ2-7	TGCGCCAGCAGCTTGGCAGGGACTAGCGGACCCTACGAGCAGTACTTC	CASSLAGTSGPYEQYF
TRBV7-2	-	-	TRBJ2-7	TGTGCCAGCAGCGAAACAGGAGTCTACGAGCAGTACTTC	CASSETGVYEQYF
TRBV5-1	TRBD1	once	TRBJ1-2	TGCGCCAGCAGCCCGGGATGGGACAGCCTCTATGGCTACACCTTC	CASSPGWDSLYGYTF
TRBV6-1	-	few	TRBJ1-5	TGTGCCAGCAGCTTCGGGGGGGGCCAGCCCCAGCATTTT	CASSFGGGQPQHF
TRBV29-1	TRBD2	few	TRBJ2-5	TGCAGCGCCTTGGCGGGAGCTGGGGAGACCCAGTACTTC	CSALAGAGETQYF
TRBV5-6	TRBD2	-	TRBJ2-1	TGTGCCAGCAGCCCCGTACTAGCGGGCTTATACAATGAGCAGTTCTTC	CASSPVLAGLYNEQFF
TRBV7-3	-	-	TRBJ2-7	TGTGCCAGCAGCCCTAATCCGACCGGGGGACAGTACGAGCAGTACTTC	CASSPNPTGGQYEQYF
TRBV11-2	-	few	TRBJ2-5	TGTGCCAGCAGCCCGTCGGGGAAAACCCAGTACTTC	CASSPSGKTQYF
TRBV7-8	-	-	TRBJ1-5	TGTGCCAGCAGCTCCTATCACAGTCAACTTAATCAGCCCCAGCATTTT	CASSSYHSQLNQPQHF
TRBV27	-	-	TRBJ2-7	TGTGCCACCTCTCCCCCTTACAGGGCCCGCGAGCAGTACTTC	CATSPPYRAREQYF
TRBV13	-	-	TRBJ2-7	TGTGCCAGCAGTCGAGGCAGATACTACGAGCAGTACTTC	CASSRGRYYEQYF
TRBV7-6	TRBD1	-	TRBJ2-5	TGTGCCAGCAGCCTCGACAGGGGCCCCGAGACCCAGTACTTC	CASSLDRGPETQYF
TRBV5-1	TRBD1	few	TRBJ1-2	TGCGCCAGCAGCTGGGACCCGGACAGGGAATACTCCTTC	CASSWDPDREYSF
TRBV7-6	TRBD1	-	TRBJ1-4	TGTGCCAGCAGCCCGCAGGGGGTGTTAAATGAAAAACTGTTTTTT	CASSPQGVLNEKLFF